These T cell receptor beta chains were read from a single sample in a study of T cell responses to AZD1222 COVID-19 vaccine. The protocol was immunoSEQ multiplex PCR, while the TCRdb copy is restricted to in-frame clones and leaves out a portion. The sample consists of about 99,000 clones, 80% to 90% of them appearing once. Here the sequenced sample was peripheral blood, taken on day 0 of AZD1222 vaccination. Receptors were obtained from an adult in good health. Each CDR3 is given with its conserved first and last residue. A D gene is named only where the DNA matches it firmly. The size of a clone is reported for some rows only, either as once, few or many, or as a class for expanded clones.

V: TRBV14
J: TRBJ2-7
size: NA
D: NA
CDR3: CASSQVMVLGGANYEQYF
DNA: TGTGCCAGCAGCCAAGTGATGGTTTTGGGGGGCGCGAACTACGAGCAGTACTTC

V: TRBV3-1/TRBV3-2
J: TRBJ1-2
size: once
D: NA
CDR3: CASSQGGGNGYTF
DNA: TGTGCCAGCAGCCAGGGGGGGGGCAATGGCTACACCTTC

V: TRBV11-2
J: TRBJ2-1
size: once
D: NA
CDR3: CASSLDGSGRDNEQFF
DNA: TGTGCCAGCAGCTTAGACGGCTCGGGGCGGGACAATGAGCAGTTCTTC

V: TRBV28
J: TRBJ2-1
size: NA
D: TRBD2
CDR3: CASIGLAGNNEQFF
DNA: TGTGCCAGCATAGGACTAGCGGGGAACAATGAGCAGTTCTTC

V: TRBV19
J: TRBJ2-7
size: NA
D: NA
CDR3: CASSSDGGFTYEQYF
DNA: TGTGCCAGTAGTTCCGACGGGGGATTTACCTACGAGCAGTACTTC

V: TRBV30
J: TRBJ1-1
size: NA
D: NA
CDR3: CAWRDYTEAFF
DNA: TGTGCCTGGAGGGATTACACTGAAGCTTTCTTT

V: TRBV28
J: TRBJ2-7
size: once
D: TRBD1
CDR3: CASSSPGQGFSGYEQYF
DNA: TGTGCCAGCAGTTCACCGGGACAGGGTTTCAGCGGCTACGAGCAGTACTTC

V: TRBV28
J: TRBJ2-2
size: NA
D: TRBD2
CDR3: CASSFGTSGGTGELFF
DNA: TGTGCCAGCAGTTTCGGCACTAGCGGGGGCACCGGGGAGCTGTTTTTT

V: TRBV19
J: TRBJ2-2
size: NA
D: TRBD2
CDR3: CASSIHSTSGSAGELFF
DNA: TGTGCCAGTAGTATCCATTCGACTAGCGGGAGCGCCGGGGAGCTGTTTTTT

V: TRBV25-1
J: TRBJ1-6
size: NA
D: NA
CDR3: CASSGSFYNSPLHF
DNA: TGTGCCAGCAGTGGATCCTTCTATAATTCACCCCTCCACTTT

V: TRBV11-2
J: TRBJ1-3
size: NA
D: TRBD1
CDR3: CASSRGQDQNTIYF
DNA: TGTGCCAGCAGCCGGGGACAGGACCAAAACACCATATATTTT

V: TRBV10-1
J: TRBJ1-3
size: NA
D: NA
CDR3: CASSEVGGTGNTIYF
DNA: TGCGCCAGCAGTGAGGTGGGGGGGACTGGAAACACCATATATTTT

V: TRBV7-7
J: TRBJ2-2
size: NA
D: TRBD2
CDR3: CASSLAGPGTGELFF
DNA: TGTGCTAGCAGCCTAGCGGGGCCGGGCACCGGGGAGCTGTTTTTT

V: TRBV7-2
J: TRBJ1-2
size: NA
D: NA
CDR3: CASSLALTYNYGYTF
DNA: TGTGCCAGCAGCTTAGCGCTTACATATAACTATGGCTACACCTTC

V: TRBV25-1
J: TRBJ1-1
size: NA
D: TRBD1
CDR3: CASSAGQGNTEAFF
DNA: TGTGCCAGCAGTGCTGGACAGGGGAACACTGAAGCTTTCTTT

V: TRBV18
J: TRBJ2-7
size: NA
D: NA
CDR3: CASSPGTSMYEQYF
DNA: TGTGCCAGCTCACCTGGGACATCTATGTACGAGCAGTACTTC

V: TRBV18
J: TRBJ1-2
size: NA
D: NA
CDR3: CASSPFSQGEKANYGYTF
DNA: TGTGCCAGCTCACCATTCTCGCAGGGAGAAAAGGCTAACTATGGCTACACCTTC